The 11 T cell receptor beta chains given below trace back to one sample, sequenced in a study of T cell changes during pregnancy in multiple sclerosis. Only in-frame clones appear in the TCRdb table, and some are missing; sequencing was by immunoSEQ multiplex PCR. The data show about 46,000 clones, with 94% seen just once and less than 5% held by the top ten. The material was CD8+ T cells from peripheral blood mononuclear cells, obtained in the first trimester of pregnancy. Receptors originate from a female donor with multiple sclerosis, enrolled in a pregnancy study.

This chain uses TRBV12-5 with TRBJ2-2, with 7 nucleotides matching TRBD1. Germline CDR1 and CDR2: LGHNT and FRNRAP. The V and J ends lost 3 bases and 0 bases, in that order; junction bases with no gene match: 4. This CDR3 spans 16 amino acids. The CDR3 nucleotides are TGTGCTAGTGGTTTTGCCGGGACAGCGAACACCGGGGAGCTGTTTTTT. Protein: CASGFAGTANTGELFF.

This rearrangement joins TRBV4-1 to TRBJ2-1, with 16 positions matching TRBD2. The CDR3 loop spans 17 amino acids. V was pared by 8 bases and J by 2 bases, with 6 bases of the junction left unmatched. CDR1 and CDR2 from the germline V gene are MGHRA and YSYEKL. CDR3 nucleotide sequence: TGCGCCAGCCTGGGGACTAGCGGGAGGGGTACCTACAATGAGCAGTTCTTC. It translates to CASLGTSGRGTYNEQFF.

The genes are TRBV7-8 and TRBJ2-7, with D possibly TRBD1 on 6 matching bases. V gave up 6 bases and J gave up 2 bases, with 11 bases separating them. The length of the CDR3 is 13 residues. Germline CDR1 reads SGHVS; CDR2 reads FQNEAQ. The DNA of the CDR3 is TGTGCCAGCAGGTGGGCAGGGGCCTACGAGCAGTACTTC. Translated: CASRWAGAYEQYF.

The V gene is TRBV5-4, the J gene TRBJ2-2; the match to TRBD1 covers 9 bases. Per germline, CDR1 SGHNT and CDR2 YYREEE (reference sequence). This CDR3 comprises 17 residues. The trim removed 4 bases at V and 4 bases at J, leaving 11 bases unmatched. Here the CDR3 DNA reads TGTGCCAGCAGCATCACAACCGGGACAGGGTTCACCGGGGAGCTGTTTTTT. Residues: CASSITTGTGFTGELFF.

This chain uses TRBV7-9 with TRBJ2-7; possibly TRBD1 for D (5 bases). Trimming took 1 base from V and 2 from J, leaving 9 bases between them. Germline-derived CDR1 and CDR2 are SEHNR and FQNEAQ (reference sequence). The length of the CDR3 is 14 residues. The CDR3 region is CASSLGQPPYEQYF. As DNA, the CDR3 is TGTGCCAGCAGCTTAGGACAGCCTCCCTACGAGCAGTACTTC.

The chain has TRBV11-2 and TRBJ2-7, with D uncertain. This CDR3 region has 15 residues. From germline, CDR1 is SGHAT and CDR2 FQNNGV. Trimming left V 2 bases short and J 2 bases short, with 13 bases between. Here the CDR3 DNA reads TGTGCCAGCAGCTTATTGTTGGAGAGAACCTACGAGCAGTACTTC. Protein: CASSLLLERTYEQYF.

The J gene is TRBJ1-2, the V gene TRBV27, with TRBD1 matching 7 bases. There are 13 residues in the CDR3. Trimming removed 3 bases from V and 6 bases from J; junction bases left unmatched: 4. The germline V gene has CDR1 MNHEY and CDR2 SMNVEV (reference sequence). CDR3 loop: CASSFWDRNGYTF. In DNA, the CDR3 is TGTGCCAGCAGTTTTTGGGACAGAAATGGCTACACCTTC.

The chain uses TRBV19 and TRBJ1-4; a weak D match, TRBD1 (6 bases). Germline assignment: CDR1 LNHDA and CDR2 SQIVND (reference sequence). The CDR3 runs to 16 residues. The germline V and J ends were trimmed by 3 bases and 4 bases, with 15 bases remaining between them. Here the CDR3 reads CASSISRQADNEKLFF. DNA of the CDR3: TGTGCCAGTAGTATTAGCCGACAGGCGGATAATGAAAAACTGTTTTTT.

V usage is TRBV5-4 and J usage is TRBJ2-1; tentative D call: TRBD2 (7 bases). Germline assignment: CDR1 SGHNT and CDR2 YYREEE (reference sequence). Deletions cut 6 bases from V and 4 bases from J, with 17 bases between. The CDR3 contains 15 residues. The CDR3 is CASINRGGPYNEQFF. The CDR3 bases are TGTGCCAGCATCAATAGGGGGGGCCCTTACAATGAGCAGTTCTTC.

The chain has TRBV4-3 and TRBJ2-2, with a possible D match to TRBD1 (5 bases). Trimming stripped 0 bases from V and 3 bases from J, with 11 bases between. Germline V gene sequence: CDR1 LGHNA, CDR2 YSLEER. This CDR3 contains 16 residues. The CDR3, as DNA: TGCGCCAGCAGCCAAGATACAGGTAGATACACCGGGGAGCTGTTTTTT. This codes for CASSQDTGRYTGELFF.

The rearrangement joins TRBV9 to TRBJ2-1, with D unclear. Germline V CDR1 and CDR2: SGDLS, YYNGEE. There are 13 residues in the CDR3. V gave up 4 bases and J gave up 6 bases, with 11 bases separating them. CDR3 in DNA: TGTGCCAGCAGCCTCCAACTTGGCAATGAGCAGTTCTTC. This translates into CASSLQLGNEQFF.